A selection of T cell receptor beta chains follows, all from one sample in a study of T cells expressing NK-cell markers. TCRdb re-called the 5' RACE reads, yielding one record per CDR3 amino acid sequence without DNA. This table lists about 410,000 distinct CDR3 sequences. The sequenced material came from blood T cells: a sorted CD56 or NKG2C T cell subset, CD4+ or CD8+ T cells, or bulk PBMC T cells (not recorded which). The source is a woman aged 50 to 65 in good health. The CDR3 runs from the conserved cysteine through the conserved F or W.

CASGMGSRFTEAFF	TRBV7-3	TRBJ1-1
CASSFLAGVLNEQFF	TRBV12-3/TRBV12-4	TRBJ2-1
CSSSLEDIFLRGGEQFF	TRBV5-1	TRBJ2-1
CASTIDTGGYYNEQFF	TRBV5-1	TRBJ2-1
CASSLDSFYEQYF	TRBV14	TRBJ2-7
CASSLVGTANQPQHF	TRBV5-5	TRBJ1-5
CASSLEADLPNEQFF	TRBV5-1	TRBJ2-1
CASSLMGGRVTDTQYF	TRBV7-3	TRBJ2-3
CASSLSIQAVGEQYF	TRBV5-1	TRBJ2-7
CSVRLGLGAETQYF	TRBV29-1	TRBJ2-5
CSVRDRDNSPLHF	TRBV29-1	TRBJ1-6
CASSQEARTGQFF	TRBV14	TRBJ2-1
CSVDELGREQFF	TRBV29-1	TRBJ2-1
CASSFGGTHNEQFF	TRBV27	TRBJ2-1
CASSFSGRREQYF	TRBV27	TRBJ2-7
CASGLVLGGGHLAKNIQYF	TRBV12-5	TRBJ2-4
CAWSVGLAGEAQFF	TRBV30	TRBJ2-1
CASSRAGELVDTQYF	TRBV12-3/TRBV12-4	TRBJ2-3
CASSLVSGQNQPQHF	TRBV5-1	TRBJ1-5
CASGRGDSNQPQHF	TRBV9	TRBJ1-5
CASMAQANEAFF	TRBV28	TRBJ1-1
CSVKREAPDTQYF	TRBV20-1	TRBJ2-3
CSVQKGQGQPQHF	TRBV29-1	TRBJ1-5